The rows below give T cell receptor beta chains drawn from one sample of a study of blood T cells in healthy people across ages. TCRdb re-called the 5' RACE reads with MiXCR, one entry per CDR3 protein. The sample includes 780,000 or so distinct CDR3 sequences, more than 20% seen only once; the top ten take more than 3%. In addition, the sample was reused for a study of T cells of mothers and their children.

The sequencing sample was made of blood. The receptors here all came from a boy under 18 in good health. The CDR3 runs from the conserved cysteine through the conserved F or W. D genes are given only for firm matches. A row's size may be missing; if present it is once, few, many or a size class.

V	D	size	J	CDR3	DNA
TRBV6-2/TRBV6-3	TRBD2	-	TRBJ2-5	CASRTHGLGEETQYF	TGTGCCAGCAGAACCCACGGACTAGGAGAAGAGACCCAGTACTTC
TRBV29-1	-	-	TRBJ1-1	CSPAGVTPNTEAFF	TGCAGCCCGGCAGGAGTGACCCCAAACACTGAAGCTTTCTTT
TRBV28	TRBD1	few	TRBJ2-1	CASSPRDRDVDEQFF	TGTGCCAGCAGCCCCCGGGACAGGGATGTGGATGAGCAGTTCTTC
TRBV7-2	TRBD1	few	TRBJ1-5	CASSLNGQGNQPQHF	TGTGCCAGCAGCTTAAACGGACAGGGAAATCAGCCCCAGCATTTT
TRBV28	-	-	TRBJ1-2	CASSFSRGPYGYTF	TGTGCCAGCAGTTTTTCCCGGGGGCCCTATGGCTACACCTTC
TRBV9	-	few	TRBJ2-5	CASSRSPGGETQYF	TGTGCCAGCAGCCGTAGCCCAGGGGGGGAGACCCAGTACTTC
TRBV7-9	-	-	TRBJ1-1	CASSPLANREAFF	TGTGCCAGCAGTCCGCTCGCTAATCGGGAAGCTTTCTTT
TRBV10-3	-	few	TRBJ2-5	CAISESREEQYF	TGTGCCATCAGTGAGTCGAGGGAAGAGCAGTACTTC
TRBV13	-	-	TRBJ1-2	CASSLEGSAFGYGYTF	TGTGCCAGCAGCTTAGAGGGGTCAGCTTTTGGCTATGGCTACACCTTC
TRBV6-2/TRBV6-3	-	-	TRBJ1-5	CASSYSRGRGGQPQHF	TGTGCCAGCAGTTACTCTCGGGGACGAGGGGGTCAGCCCCAGCATTTT
TRBV10-2	-	few	TRBJ2-2	CASSESWGPNTGELFF	TGCGCCAGCAGTGAGTCGTGGGGCCCGAACACCGGGGAGCTGTTTTTT
TRBV7-9	-	-	TRBJ1-3	CASSPEGGGNTIYF	TGTGCCAGCAGCCCCGAGGGGGGCGGAAACACCATATATTTT